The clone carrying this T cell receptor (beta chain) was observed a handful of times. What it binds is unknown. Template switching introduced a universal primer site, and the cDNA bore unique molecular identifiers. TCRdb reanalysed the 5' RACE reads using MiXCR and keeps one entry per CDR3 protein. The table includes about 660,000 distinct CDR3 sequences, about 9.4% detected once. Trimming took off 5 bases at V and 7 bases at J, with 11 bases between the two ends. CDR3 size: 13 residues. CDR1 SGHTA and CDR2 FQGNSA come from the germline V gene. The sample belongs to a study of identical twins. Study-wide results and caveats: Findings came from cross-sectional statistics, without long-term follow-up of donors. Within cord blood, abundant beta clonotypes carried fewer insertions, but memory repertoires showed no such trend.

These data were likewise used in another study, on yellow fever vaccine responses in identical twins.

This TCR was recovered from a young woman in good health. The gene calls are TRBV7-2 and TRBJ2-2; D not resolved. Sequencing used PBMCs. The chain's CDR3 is CASSRTVGGELFF. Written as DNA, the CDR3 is TGTGCCAGCAGCCGGACGGTGGGCGGGGAGCTGTTTTTT.